A selection of T cell receptor beta chains follows, all from one sample in a study of breast tumors, draining lymph nodes, adjacent tissues. TCRdb re-derived calls from the multiplex PCR reads in MiXCR, one entry per CDR3 protein. The table has 150,000 or so distinct CDR3 sequences, 30% to 40% seen once. Sequencing used axillary lymph node tissue. All receptors derive from a female donor with breast cancer. Some clones in this sample may be carry-over from other donors' samples. CDR3s include the opening cysteine and the closing phenylalanine or tryptophan. The order of the fields is D gene, J gene, V gene, clone size, CDR3 DNA, CDR3 protein. D genes are given only for firm matches. Size is stated for part of the rows, as once, few or many counts, or as a class when the clone is expanded.

>TRBD2|TRBJ2-1|TRBV10-1|NA
TGTGCCAGCAGCCCAGCAGCGGGAGGGTTTGAGCAGTTCTTC
CASSPAAGGFEQFF
>TRBD1|TRBJ1-6|TRBV20-1|NA
TGCAGTGCCATGCCATCTGGGACAGGGACTTCCCCCCTCCACTTT
CSAMPSGTGTSPLHF
>NA|TRBJ2-3|TRBV19|NA
TGTGCCTGTAGTGCAACTGGAGATACGCAGTGTTTT
CACSATGDTQCF
>NA|TRBJ2-4|TRBV2|many
TGTGCCAGCAGTATCCGAGACTCGGTTTGGGTGGCCAAAAACATTCAGTACTTC
CASSIRDSVWVAKNIQYF
>NA|TRBJ2-5|TRBV29-1|NA
TGCAGCGTGTCGGACAGGGCGGGGGGAGCCCCATACTTC
CSVSDRAGGAPYF
>TRBD2|TRBJ2-7|TRBV5-4|NA
TGTGCCAGCAGCCTGGCCGAGGGAGGGCCCTACGAGCAGTACTTC
CASSLAEGGPYEQYF
>TRBD1|TRBJ1-1|TRBV29-1|many
TGCAGCGTCCTAACCGGGACAGAGAGTGAAGCTTTCTTT
CSVLTGTESEAFF
>TRBD1|TRBJ1-4|TRBV6-6|many
TGTGCCAGCCATACCCAGGGGGCACGAGAAAAACTGTTTTTT
CASHTQGAREKLFF
>NA|TRBJ2-2|TRBV20-1|NA
TGCAGTGCTCTCCGGGGCAACACCGGGGCGCCGTTTTTT
CSALRGNTGAPFF
>TRBD2|TRBJ2-7|TRBV7-2|NA
TGTGCCAGCAGCCCACGGGGGAGCGGGGCGAACTCCTACGAGCAGTACTTC
CASSPRGSGANSYEQYF
>NA|TRBJ2-7|TRBV12-3/TRBV12-4|many
TGTGCCAGCAGTTCACGAACAATGGGCGAGCAGTACTTC
CASSSRTMGEQYF
>NA|TRBJ1-4|TRBV7-2|many
TGTGCCAGCAGCTTAGTTTCGGGGTCCGGTGAAAAACTGTTTTTT
CASSLVSGSGEKLFF
>TRBD1|TRBJ1-5|TRBV6-1|many
TGTGCCAGCAGACATACAGGGGGACAGCCCCAGCATTTT
CASRHTGGQPQHF
>TRBD2|TRBJ2-1|TRBV11-2|NA
TGTGCCAGCAGCTTTACAGCGGGGGCCTGGAATGAGCAGTTCTTC
CASSFTAGAWNEQFF
>NA|TRBJ1-4|TRBV30|NA
TGTGCCTGGAGTGAAGGGACGGGAGATGGAAAACTGTTTTTT
CAWSEGTGDGKLFF
>TRBD1|TRBJ1-5|TRBV19|NA
TGTGCCAGCCGACAGGGATGGAGCGAGCAGCCCCAGCATTTT
CASRQGWSEQPQHF
>NA|TRBJ1-1|TRBV25-1|few
TGTGCCACCAAACCGACAGGGAACACTGAAGCTTTCTTT
CATKPTGNTEAFF
>NA|TRBJ2-5|TRBV3-2|many
TGTGCCAGCAGCCGCTCTACTCATAGCGGGGAAGAGACCCAGTACTTC
CASSRSTHSGEETQYF
>TRBD2|TRBJ2-5|TRBV11-1|once
TGTGCCAGCAGCTATCCGGGACTAGCGGGAGGGTTCCAAGAGACCCAGTACTTC
CASSYPGLAGGFQETQYF
>NA|TRBJ2-7|TRBV28|many
TGTGCCAGCAGTTTAGCCCGGGGGCTCGTCTACGAGCAGTACTTC
CASSLARGLVYEQYF
>NA|TRBJ2-3|TRBV29-1|many
TGCAGCGCCCACGTGGGCCTCACAGATACGCAGTATTTT
CSAHVGLTDTQYF
>TRBD2|TRBJ2-1|TRBV5-1|many
TGCGCCAGCAGCGTGACTAGCGGGAGTAATGAGCAGTTCTTC
CASSVTSGSNEQFF
>NA|TRBJ2-2|TRBV28|NA
TGTGCCAGCAGTACCAGGACAGTGAGGCTGTTTTTT
CASSTRTVRLFF
>TRBD1|TRBJ2-2|TRBV5-1|many
TGCGCCAGCAGCTTGGGACAGGGGTATAACACCGGGGAGCTGTTTTTT
CASSLGQGYNTGELFF
>NA|TRBJ2-7|TRBV12-3/TRBV12-4|many
TGTGCCAGCAGTAAAGGGACTTTTCAAAGCTCCTACGAGCAGTACTTC
CASSKGTFQSSYEQYF
>TRBD1|TRBJ1-4|TRBV11-2|NA
TGTGCCAGCAGGGTCGGACAGGGCGGTAATGAAAAACTGTTTTTT
CASRVGQGGNEKLFF
>TRBD1|TRBJ2-5|TRBV5-4|NA
TGTGCCAGCAGTGGACAGGGGGAAGAGACCCAGTACTTC
CASSGQGEETQYF
>NA|TRBJ1-3|TRBV24-1|NA
TGTGCCACCAGTGCTCCTAGAGGAAACACCATATATTTT
CATSAPRGNTIYF
>NA|TRBJ2-7|TRBV6-5|NA
TGTGCCACCCCCCGGGCTTCGGGGGCGGGCTGGGAGGGGGCGAGGGAGCAGTACTTC
CATPRASGAGWEGAREQYF
>TRBD1|TRBJ2-7|TRBV14|many
TGTGCCAGCAGCCAAGAACAGGGGCCGTCCTACGAGCAGTACTTC
CASSQEQGPSYEQYF
>TRBD1|TRBJ1-4|TRBV19|many
TGTGCCAGTAGTACCCCGGGACAGGGGGAAAAACTGTTTTTT
CASSTPGQGEKLFF
>NA|TRBJ1-5|TRBV7-2|NA
TGTGCCAGTGAGTTAGGTCGGAACCAGCCCCAGCATTTT
CASELGRNQPQHF
>NA|TRBJ2-7|TRBV15|many
TGTGCCACCAGCAGAGGGATTGGGTCCGGGGTGAGCGAGCAGTACTTC
CATSRGIGSGVSEQYF
>NA|TRBJ2-7|TRBV10-3|many
TGTGCCATCAGTGAGGGACAGCATTCCTACGAGCAGTACTTC
CAISEGQHSYEQYF
>TRBD1|TRBJ1-1|TRBV7-9|few
TGTGCCAGCAGCTCAATTGGGACAGAAAAGAACACTGAAGCTTTCTTT
CASSSIGTEKNTEAFF
>TRBD2|TRBJ2-1|TRBV20-1|many
TGCAGTGCCCACGACCCTAGCGGGAGGGGCAATGAGCAGTTCTTC
CSAHDPSGRGNEQFF
>NA|TRBJ2-2|TRBV5-1|NA
TGCGCCAACGGCCCGGAGGCAGGGGACACCGGGGAGCTGTTTTTT
CANGPEAGDTGELFF
>TRBD2|TRBJ2-7|TRBV9|NA
TGTGCCAGCAGCGTAGGGGAGGGAGACTCCTACGAGCAGTACTTC
CASSVGEGDSYEQYF
>NA|TRBJ2-3|TRBV20-1|NA
TGCAGTGCTCCACGGGGGACCTCCTACAATGAGCAGTATTTT
CSAPRGTSYNEQYF
>NA|TRBJ2-7|TRBV5-1|many
TGCGCCAGCAGCCTCTTTAGCTCCTACGAGCAGTACTTC
CASSLFSSYEQYF
>NA|TRBJ2-6|TRBV11-2|NA
TGTGCCAGCATCTTGGGGGTGTGGAACTCTGGGGCTAACGTCCTGACTTTC
CASILGVWNSGANVLTF
>NA|TRBJ1-1|TRBV3-1|NA
TGTGCCAGCAGCCTGGGACCGCCGGACACTGAAGCTTTCTTT
CASSLGPPDTEAFF
>NA|TRBJ1-6|TRBV6-2/TRBV6-3|many
TGTGCCAGCGCTTTGGGATCACCCCTCCACTTT
CASALGSPLHF